This T cell receptor beta chain emerged from a study of lymphopenia after photon versus proton radiotherapy. General study findings and limits: Oligoclonal CD8+ Temra expansion after nadir drove photon patients' diversity drop. A bigger post-nadir fall in TCR diversity correlated inversely with survival time in deceased patients. Relative stability marked proton patients; photon patients lost diversity and naive cells.

V was clipped by 11 bases and J by 7 bases, with 13 bases between them. The CDR3 extends over 11 amino acids. Germline CDR1 reads LGHNT; CDR2 reads FRNRAP. Clones were read by immunoSEQ multiplex PCR, and TCRdb kept only the in-frame ones, dropping some. The top ten clones hold 2.5% to 3.5% of a sample with 30,000 to 45,000 clones, over 75% of them seen once. A word on this clone: Its antigen is unidentified.

The gene calls are TRBV12-5 and TRBJ2-3; D not certain. Specimen: peripheral blood, collected from a patient treated with photon-based radiotherapy. The receptor comes from a man aged 50 to 60 with gastric cancer. CDR3 loop: CAPGWVHTQYF. Written as DNA, the CDR3 is TGTGCTCCCGGTTGGGTCCATACGCAGTATTTT.